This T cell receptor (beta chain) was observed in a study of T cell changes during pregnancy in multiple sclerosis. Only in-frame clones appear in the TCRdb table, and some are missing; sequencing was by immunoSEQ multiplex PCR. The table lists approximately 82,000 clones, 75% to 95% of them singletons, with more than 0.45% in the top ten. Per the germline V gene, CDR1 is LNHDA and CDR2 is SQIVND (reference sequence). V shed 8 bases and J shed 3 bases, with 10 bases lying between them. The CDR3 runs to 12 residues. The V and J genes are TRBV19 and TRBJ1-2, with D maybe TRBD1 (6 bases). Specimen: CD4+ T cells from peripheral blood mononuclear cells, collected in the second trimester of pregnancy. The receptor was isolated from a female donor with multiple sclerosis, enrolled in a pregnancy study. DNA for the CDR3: TGTGCCAGTGGTAGGGGGGACTATGGCTACACCTTC. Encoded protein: CASGRGDYGYTF.